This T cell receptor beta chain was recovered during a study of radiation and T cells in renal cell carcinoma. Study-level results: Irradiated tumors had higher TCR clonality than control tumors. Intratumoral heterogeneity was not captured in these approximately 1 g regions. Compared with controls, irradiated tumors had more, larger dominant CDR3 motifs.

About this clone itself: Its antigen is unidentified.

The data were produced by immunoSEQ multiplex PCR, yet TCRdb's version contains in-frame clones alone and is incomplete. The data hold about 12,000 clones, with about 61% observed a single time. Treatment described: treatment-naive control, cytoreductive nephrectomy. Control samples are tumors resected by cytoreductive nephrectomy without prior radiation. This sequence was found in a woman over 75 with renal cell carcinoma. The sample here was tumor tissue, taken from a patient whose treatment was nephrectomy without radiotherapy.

Here the CDR3 DNA reads TGTGCCAGCACCCGGGGAGGGTTGAACACTGAAGCTTTCTTT. Translating it yields CASTRGGLNTEAFF. J is TRBJ1-1 and V is TRBV27, with no clear D. CDR3 size: 14 residues. The germline CDR1 and CDR2 sequences are MNHEY and SMNVEV (reference sequence). The ends were cut back, 7 bases at V and 0 bases at J, with 12 bases in the middle.